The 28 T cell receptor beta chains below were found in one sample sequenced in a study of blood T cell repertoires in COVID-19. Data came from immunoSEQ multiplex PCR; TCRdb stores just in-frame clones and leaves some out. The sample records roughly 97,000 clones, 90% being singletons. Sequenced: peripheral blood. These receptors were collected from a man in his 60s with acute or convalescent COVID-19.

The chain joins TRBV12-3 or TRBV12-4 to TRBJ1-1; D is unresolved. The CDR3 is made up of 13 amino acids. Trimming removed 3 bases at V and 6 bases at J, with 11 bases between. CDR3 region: CASSLTYWAEAFF. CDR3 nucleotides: TGTGCCAGCAGTTTGACTTATTGGGCTGAAGCTTTCTTT.

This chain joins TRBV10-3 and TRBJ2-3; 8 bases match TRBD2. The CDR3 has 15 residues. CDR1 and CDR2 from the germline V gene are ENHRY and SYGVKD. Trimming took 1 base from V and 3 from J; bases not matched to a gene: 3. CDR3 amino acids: CAISEFVAGTDTQYF. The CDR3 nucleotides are TGTGCCATCAGTGAGTTTGTAGCGGGGACAGATACGCAGTATTTT.

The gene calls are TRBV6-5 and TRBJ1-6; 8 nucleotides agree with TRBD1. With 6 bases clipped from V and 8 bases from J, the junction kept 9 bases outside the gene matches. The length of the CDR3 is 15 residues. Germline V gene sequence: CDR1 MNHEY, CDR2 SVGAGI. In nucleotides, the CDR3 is TGTGCCAGCAGGAACACAGGGGGAGTGGATTCACCCCTCCACTTT. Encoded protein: CASRNTGGVDSPLHF.

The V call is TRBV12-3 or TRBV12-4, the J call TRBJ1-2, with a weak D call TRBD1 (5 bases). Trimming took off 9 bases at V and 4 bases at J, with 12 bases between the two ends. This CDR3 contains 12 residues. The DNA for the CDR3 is TGTGCCAGTAAGGGGCTAGGCTATGGCTACACCTTC. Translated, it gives CASKGLGYGYTF.

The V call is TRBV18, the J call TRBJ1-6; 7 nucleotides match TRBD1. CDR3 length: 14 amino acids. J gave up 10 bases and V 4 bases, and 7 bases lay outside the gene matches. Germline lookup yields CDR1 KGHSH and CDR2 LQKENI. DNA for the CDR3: TGTGCCAGCTCACGGGGACAGTCAGAGTCACCCCTCCACTTT. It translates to CASSRGQSESPLHF.

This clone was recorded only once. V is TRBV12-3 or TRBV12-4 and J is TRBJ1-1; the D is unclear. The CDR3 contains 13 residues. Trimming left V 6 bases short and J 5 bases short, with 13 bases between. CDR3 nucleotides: TGTGCCAGCAGCGACTTCCCGGGGACTGAAGCTTTCTTT. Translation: CASSDFPGTEAFF.

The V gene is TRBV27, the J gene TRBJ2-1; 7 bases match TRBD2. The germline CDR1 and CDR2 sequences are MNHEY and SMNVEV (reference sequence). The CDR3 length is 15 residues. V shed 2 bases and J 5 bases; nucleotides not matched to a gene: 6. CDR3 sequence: CASSLRTRRHNEQFF. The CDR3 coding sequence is TGTGCCAGCAGTTTAAGGACTAGACGTCACAATGAGCAGTTCTTC.

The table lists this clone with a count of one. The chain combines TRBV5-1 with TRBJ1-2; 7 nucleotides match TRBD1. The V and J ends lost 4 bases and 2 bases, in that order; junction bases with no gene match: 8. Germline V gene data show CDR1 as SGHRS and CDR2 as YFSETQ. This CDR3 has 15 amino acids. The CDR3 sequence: CASSGGQAPNYGYTF. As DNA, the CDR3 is TGCGCCAGCAGCGGAGGACAGGCTCCCAACTATGGCTACACCTTC.

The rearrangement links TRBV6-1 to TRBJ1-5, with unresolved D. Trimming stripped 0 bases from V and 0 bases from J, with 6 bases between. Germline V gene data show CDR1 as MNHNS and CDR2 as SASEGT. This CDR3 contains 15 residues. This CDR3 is CASSEARYSNQPQHF. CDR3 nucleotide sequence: TGTGCCAGCAGTGAAGCCAGGTATAGCAATCAGCCCCAGCATTTT.

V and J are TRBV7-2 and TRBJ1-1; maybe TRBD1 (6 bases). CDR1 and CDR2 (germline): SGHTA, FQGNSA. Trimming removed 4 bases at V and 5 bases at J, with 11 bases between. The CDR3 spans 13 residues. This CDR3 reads CASSYRDGTEAFF. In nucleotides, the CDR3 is TGTGCCAGCAGCTACAGGGACGGGACTGAAGCTTTCTTT.

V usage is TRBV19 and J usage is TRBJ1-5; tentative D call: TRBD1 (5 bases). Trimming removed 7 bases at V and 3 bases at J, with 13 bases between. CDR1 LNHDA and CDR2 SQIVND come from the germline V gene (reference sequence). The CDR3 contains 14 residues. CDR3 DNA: TGTGCCAGTAACATGGGGGGGAACAATCAGCCCCAGCATTTT. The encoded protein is CASNMGGNNQPQHF.

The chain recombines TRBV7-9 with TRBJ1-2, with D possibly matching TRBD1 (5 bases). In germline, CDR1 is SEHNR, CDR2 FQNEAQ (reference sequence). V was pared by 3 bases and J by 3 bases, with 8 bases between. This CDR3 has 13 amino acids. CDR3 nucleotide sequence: TGTGCCAGCAGCTTGGGGGGGTACTATGGCTACACCTTC. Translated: CASSLGGYYGYTF.

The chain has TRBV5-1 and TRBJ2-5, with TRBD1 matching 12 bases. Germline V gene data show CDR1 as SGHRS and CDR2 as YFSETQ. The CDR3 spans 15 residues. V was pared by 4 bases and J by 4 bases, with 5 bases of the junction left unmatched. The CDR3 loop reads CASSPGTGGRETQYF. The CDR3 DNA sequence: TGCGCCAGCAGCCCGGGGACAGGGGGCCGAGAGACCCAGTACTTC.

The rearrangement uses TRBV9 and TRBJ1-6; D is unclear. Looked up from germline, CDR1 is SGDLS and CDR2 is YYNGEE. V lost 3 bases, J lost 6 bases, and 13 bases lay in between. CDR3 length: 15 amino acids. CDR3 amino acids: CASSASTSPNSPLHF. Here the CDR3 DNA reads TGTGCCAGCAGCGCTTCTACCTCCCCTAATTCACCCCTCCACTTT. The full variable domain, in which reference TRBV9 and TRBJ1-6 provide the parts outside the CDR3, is DSGVTQTPKHLITATGQRVTLRCSPRSGDLSVYWYQQSLDQGLQFLIQYYNGEERAKGNILERFSAQQFPDLHSELNLSSLELGDSALYFCASSASTSPNSPLHFGNGTRLTVT.

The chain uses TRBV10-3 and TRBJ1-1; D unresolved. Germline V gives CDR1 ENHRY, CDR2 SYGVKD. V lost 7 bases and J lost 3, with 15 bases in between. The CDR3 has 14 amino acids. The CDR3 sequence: CAIMGSTGDTEAFF. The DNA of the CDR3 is TGTGCCATCATGGGGTCAACGGGAGACACTGAAGCTTTCTTT.

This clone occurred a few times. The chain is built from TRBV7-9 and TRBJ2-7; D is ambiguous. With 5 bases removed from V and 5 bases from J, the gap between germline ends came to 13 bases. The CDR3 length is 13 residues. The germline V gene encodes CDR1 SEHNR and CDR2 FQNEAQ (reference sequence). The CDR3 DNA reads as TGTGCCAGCAGCCGAAGCGATACCGACGAGCAGTACTTC. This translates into CASSRSDTDEQYF.

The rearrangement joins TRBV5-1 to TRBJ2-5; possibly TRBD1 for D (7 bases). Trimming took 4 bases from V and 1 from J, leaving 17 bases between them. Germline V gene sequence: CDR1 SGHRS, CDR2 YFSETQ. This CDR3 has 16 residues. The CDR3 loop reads CASSRQGGAPQETQYF. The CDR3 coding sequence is TGCGCCAGCAGCCGGCAGGGGGGCGCCCCCCAAGAGACCCAGTACTTC. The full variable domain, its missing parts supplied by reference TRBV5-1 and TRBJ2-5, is KAGVTQTPRYLIKTRGQQVTLSCSPISGHRSVSWYQQTPGQGLQFLFEYFSETQRNKGNFPGRFSGRQFSNSRSEMNVSTLELGDSALYLCASSRQGGAPQETQYFGPGTRLLVL.

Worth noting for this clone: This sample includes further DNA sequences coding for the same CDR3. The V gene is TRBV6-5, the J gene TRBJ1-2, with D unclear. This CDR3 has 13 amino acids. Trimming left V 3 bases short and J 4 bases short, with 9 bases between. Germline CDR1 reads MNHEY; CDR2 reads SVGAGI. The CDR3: CASSYSGGYGYTF. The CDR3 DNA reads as TGTGCCAGCAGTTATTCAGGTGGCTATGGCTACACCTTC.

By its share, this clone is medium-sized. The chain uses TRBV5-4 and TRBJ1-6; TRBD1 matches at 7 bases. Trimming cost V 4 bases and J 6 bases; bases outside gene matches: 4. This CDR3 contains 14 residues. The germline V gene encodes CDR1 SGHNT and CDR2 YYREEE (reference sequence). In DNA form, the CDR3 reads TGTGCCAGCAGCCAGGGGGAACCTAATTCACCCCTCCACTTT. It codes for CASSQGEPNSPLHF.

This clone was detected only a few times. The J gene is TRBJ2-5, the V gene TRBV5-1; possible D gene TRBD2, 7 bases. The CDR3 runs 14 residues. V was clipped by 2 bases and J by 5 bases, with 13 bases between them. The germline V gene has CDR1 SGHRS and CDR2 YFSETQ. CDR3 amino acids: CASSFSPGGETQYF. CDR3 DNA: TGCGCCAGCAGCTTCTCCCCGGGGGGCGAGACCCAGTACTTC.

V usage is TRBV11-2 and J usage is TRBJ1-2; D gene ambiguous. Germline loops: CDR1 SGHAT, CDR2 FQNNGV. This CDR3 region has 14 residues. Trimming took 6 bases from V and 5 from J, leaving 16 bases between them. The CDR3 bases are TGTGCCAGCAGTATTAGTGGAGTCCGGTATGGCTACACCTTC. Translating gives CASSISGVRYGYTF.

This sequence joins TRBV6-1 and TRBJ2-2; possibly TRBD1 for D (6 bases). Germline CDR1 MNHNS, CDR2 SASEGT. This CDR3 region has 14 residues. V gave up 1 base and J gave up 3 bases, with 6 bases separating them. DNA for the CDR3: TGTGCCAGCAGTGAAGGGACAGACACCGGGGAGCTGTTTTTT. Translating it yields CASSEGTDTGELFF.

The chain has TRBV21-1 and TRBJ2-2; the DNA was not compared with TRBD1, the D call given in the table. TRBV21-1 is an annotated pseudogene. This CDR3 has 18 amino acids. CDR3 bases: TGTGCCAGCACCCTCTGGGGAGGACAGGAAGGAGACACCGGGGAGCTGTTTTTT. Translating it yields CASTLWGGQEGDTGELFF.

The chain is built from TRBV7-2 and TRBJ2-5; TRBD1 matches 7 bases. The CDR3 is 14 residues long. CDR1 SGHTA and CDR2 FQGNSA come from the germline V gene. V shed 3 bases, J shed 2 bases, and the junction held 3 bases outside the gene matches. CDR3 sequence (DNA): TGTGCCAGCAGCTTCCAACAGGGGCAAGAGACCCAGTACTTC. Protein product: CASSFQQGQETQYF. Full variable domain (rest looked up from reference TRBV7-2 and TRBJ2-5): GAGVSQSPSNKVTEKGKDVELRCDPISGHTALYWYRQSLGQGLEFLIYFQGNSAPDKSGLPSDRFSAERTGGSVSTLTIQRTQQEDSAVYLCASSFQQGQETQYFGPGTRLLVL.

This CDR3 reads CASSPPIQGQGVKEQFF. CDR3 nucleotide sequence: TGTGCCAGCTCACCACCTATTCAGGGACAGGGGGTCAAGGAGCAGTTCTTC. The chain employs TRBV18 and TRBJ2-1, with 11 positions matching TRBD1. The CDR3 contains 17 residues. The junction had 11 bases not matched to a gene; V was cut back by 0 bases and J by 10 bases. Germline V lookup: CDR1 KGHSH, CDR2 LQKENI.

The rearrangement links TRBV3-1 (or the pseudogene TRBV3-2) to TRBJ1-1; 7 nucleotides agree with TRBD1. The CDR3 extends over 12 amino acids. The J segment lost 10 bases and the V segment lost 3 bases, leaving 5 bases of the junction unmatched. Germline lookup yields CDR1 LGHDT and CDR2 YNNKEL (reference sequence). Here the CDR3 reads CASSHPSGGAFF. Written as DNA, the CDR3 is TGTGCCAGCAGCCACCCATCAGGGGGAGCTTTCTTT.

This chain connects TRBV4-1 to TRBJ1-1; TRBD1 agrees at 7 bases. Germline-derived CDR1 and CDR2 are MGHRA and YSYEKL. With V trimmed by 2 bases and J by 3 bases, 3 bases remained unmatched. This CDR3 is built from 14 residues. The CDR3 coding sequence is TGCGCCAGCAGCCAACTCACAGGGGACACTGAAGCTTTCTTT. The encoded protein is CASSQLTGDTEAFF.

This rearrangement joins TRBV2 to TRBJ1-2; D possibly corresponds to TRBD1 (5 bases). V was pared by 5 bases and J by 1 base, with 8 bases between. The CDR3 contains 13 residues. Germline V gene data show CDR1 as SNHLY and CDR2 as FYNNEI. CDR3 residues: CASSLDSNYGYTF. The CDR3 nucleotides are TGTGCCAGCAGTTTAGACAGTAACTATGGCTACACCTTC.